These 7 T cell receptor beta chains originate from one sample sequenced in a study of T cells after yellow fever vaccination (dated by TCRdb to between 2019 and 2020). The method behind the library was 5' RACE. The reads were generated on an Illumina HiSeq 2500. The raw public data were reprocessed by TCRdb itself: fastp quality trimming at Q25, MiXCR clonotype calling, in-frame beta chains only. CDR3 protein duplicates are merged, each entry listing the most common genes and DNA. The sample yields 450,000 to 600,000 distinct CDR3 sequences; less than 15% were counted once. The ten largest clones capture over 12% of the sample. The intended sense of this specimen's treatment or condition label: live attenuated yellow fever vaccine strain. Sample: PBMCs, taken on the day of the yellow fever booster vaccination. Receptor source: a young man who received the YFV17D yellow fever vaccine.

J is TRBJ2-3 and V is TRBV6-1; D call uncertain. Per germline, CDR1 MNHNS and CDR2 SASEGT. This CDR3 is built from 15 residues. The V and J ends lost 0 bases and 6 bases respectively, with 13 bases between them. The CDR3: CASSEAFGSVDTQYF. The CDR3 coding sequence is TGTGCCAGCAGTGAAGCGTTTGGGTCGGTGGATACGCAGTATTTT.

The rearrangement joins TRBV7-8 to TRBJ2-3; 7 bases line up with TRBD2. CDR3 length: 15 residues. V shed 3 bases and J 4 bases; nucleotides not matched to a gene: 7. Germline values: CDR1 SGHVS, CDR2 FQNEAQ. CDR3 residues: CASSFGGSPSDTQYF. The CDR3 DNA follows: TGTGCCAGCAGCTTTGGCGGGAGCCCGTCAGATACGCAGTATTTT.

The V gene is TRBV7-8, the J gene TRBJ1-4; D remains unclear. This CDR3 region has 15 residues. The germline V gene has CDR1 SGHVS and CDR2 FQNEAQ. V lost 5 bases to trimming and J lost 7 bases, with 17 bases between them. The CDR3 DNA reads as TGTGCCAGCAGCCTGTTGCGCTTAGGGAGTGAAAAACTGTTTTTT. As protein: CASSLLRLGSEKLFF.

This rearrangement joins TRBV6-1 to TRBJ1-2, with D uncertain. Germline CDR1 and CDR2: MNHNS and SASEGT. This CDR3 is 15 amino acids long. Trimming left V 0 bases short and J 4 bases short, with 12 bases between. The CDR3 nucleotides read TGTGCCAGCAGTGAAGCGAGGTCCACCCTCTATGGCTACACCTTC. Translation gives CASSEARSTLYGYTF.

The chain joins TRBV20-1 to TRBJ2-3; tentatively, D is TRBD1 (6 bases). The V end lost 0 bases, the J end lost 2 bases, and 12 bases lay between the germline ends. This CDR3 has 15 amino acids. Germline CDR1 is DFQATT and CDR2 is SNEGSKA (reference sequence). CDR3 DNA: TGCAGTGCTAGAGATCAAGGGGGATACACAGATACGCAGTATTTT. This encodes CSARDQGGYTDTQYF.

A word on this clonotype: An end of the junction does not agree with germline; a read error may underlie this. The V and J genes are TRBV10-3 and TRBJ2-7; the match to TRBD1 covers 9 bases. Germline V gene lookup returns CDR1 ENHRY and CDR2 SYGVKD. The CDR3 is 18 amino acids. The CDR3 region is CAFSLALDGTGTFYEQYF. CDR3 coding DNA: TGTGCCTTCAGTTTAGCACTCGACGGGACAGGGACCTTTTACGAGCAGTACTTC.

In the case of this clonotype: An end of the junction differs from the germline gene, which may be a read error. The chain couples TRBV7-2 to TRBJ2-5; D is unclear. In germline, CDR1 is SGHTA, CDR2 FQGNSA. This CDR3 spans 11 amino acids. The CDR3 nucleotides read TGTGCCAGCAGCTTCCAAGAGACCCAGTGCTTC. It is translated as CASSFQETQCF.